The following is a T cell receptor beta chain sequence with its context. Its cognate antigen is unknown. The data stem from a study of cytomegalovirus exposure and HLA in healthy donors. The PCR made use of 60 Vbeta and 13 Jbeta primers. Clones were sequenced by immunoSEQ multiplex PCR, and TCRdb holds only the in-frame ones, with some missing. The profile covers approximately 120,000 clones, with about three quarters appearing a single time and more than 3% taken by the ten largest. Overall study results and limits: A later analysis showed HLA-associated TCR beta chains outstripping equally common others in clonal expansion.

The ends lost 5 bases at V and 8 bases at J; junction bases unmatched: 12. In germline, CDR1 is SGHRS, CDR2 YFSETQ. CDR3 size: 15 residues. The clonotype originates from a man aged 25 to 40 in good health and CMV-seronegative. The sample comprised PBMCs. The chain is built from TRBV5-1 and TRBJ2-3, with 9 positions matching TRBD1. In DNA form, the CDR3 reads TGCGCCAGCAGTAACCGGGACAGGGTGGAGGGTACGCAGTATTTT. It specifies CASSNRDRVEGTQYF.